The next 2 T cell receptor beta chains were all read from a single sample in a study of cytomegalovirus exposure and HLA in healthy donors. Primers for the PCR totalled 60 Vbeta and 13 Jbeta. Repertoires were generated with immunoSEQ multiplex PCR, while TCRdb's copy carries only in-frame clones and drops some. This table holds 55,000 to 80,000 clones, around 75% found once. The sequencing sample was made of PBMCs. The origin of the receptors is a man between 65 and 85 years old in good health and CMV-seronegative.

The chain is built from TRBV6-1 and TRBJ2-2, with 7 bases fitting TRBD1. The CDR3 length is 15 residues. V lost 5 bases, J lost 0 bases, and 3 bases stayed unmatched. The germline V gene encodes CDR1 MNHNS and CDR2 SASEGT. DNA of the CDR3: TGTGCCAGCAGTAAGGACAGGCCGAACACCGGGGAGCTGTTTTTT. It codes for CASSKDRPNTGELFF.

As for this clone: A junction end diverges from the germline sequence, so it may reflect a read error. The chain couples TRBV7-9 to TRBJ2-7; D possibly corresponds to TRBD1 (6 bases). Germline V gene lookup returns CDR1 SEHNR and CDR2 FQNEAQ (reference sequence). The CDR3 has 15 amino acids. The CDR3 DNA sequence: TGTTCCAGCAGCTTATTCCGGGACAACCCTAACGAGCAGTACTTC. It encodes CSSSLFRDNPNEQYF.